A selection of T cell receptor beta chains follows, all from one sample in a study of CD8 T cells in Susac syndrome. TCRdb independently ran MiXCR on the immunoSEQ multiplex PCR reads; one entry per CDR3 protein. In the table there are about 300,000 distinct CDR3 sequences, approximately 81% of which are singletons. The sequenced sample was CD8+ T cells from PBMCs. The receptors come from a human donor with multiple sclerosis. Each CDR3 is given with its conserved first and last residue. Each record gives: J gene, clone size, D gene, V gene, CDR3 protein, CDR3 DNA. D genes are given only for firm matches. Expanded clones are given a class, and other clones once, few, many or no size at all.

>TRBJ2-5|few|.|TRBV6-1
CASSPIRGNQETQYF
TGTGCCAGCAGCCCAATTCGGGGGAACCAAGAGACCCAGTACTTC
>TRBJ1-2|.|TRBD1|TRBV6-2/TRBV6-3
CASSPGQFYGYTF
TGTGCCAGCAGTCCGGGACAGTTCTATGGCTACACCTTC
>TRBJ2-1|.|.|TRBV6-5
CASSYSMGDGRTYNEQFF
TGTGCCAGCAGTTACTCGATGGGTGACGGACGAACCTACAATGAGCAGTTCTTC
>TRBJ1-3|.|.|TRBV9
CASSVDVREDTIYF
TGTGCCAGCAGCGTAGACGTCAGGGAGGACACCATATATTTT
>TRBJ2-5|.|TRBD1|TRBV6-1
CASSVDREETQYF
TGTGCCAGCAGCGTCGACAGGGAAGAGACCCAGTACTTC
>TRBJ2-7|.|TRBD2|TRBV20-1
CSARADSSGYEQYF
TGCAGTGCTAGAGCCGATTCTAGCGGGTACGAGCAGTACTTC
>TRBJ2-1|.|TRBD2|TRBV7-2
CASTLGREKNEQFF
TGTGCCAGCACCCTGGGGCGGGAGAAGAATGAGCAGTTCTTC
>TRBJ1-5|.|TRBD1|TRBV7-9
CASSPQPGGGNQPQHF
TGTGCCAGCAGCCCCCAACCAGGGGGCGGCAATCAGCCCCAGCATTTT
>TRBJ2-3|.|TRBD1|TRBV20-1
CSASSGGRADTQYF
TGCAGTGCGAGCTCAGGGGGCCGCGCAGATACGCAGTATTTT
>TRBJ1-4|.|.|TRBV5-1
CASSLADRHHEKLFF
TGCGCCAGCAGTTTAGCCGACAGGCATCATGAAAAACTGTTTTTT
>TRBJ2-5|once|.|TRBV7-2
CASSGRGFQETQYF
TGTGCCAGCAGCGGCCGAGGCTTTCAAGAGACCCAGTACTTC
>TRBJ2-2|.|TRBD2|TRBV2
CASSPLFSGSNTGELFF
TGTGCCAGCAGTCCACTCTTTAGCGGGAGTAACACCGGGGAGCTGTTTTTT
>TRBJ2-3|.|TRBD2|TRBV4-1
CASSQDLGGSGTADTQYF
TGCGCCAGCAGCCAAGACCTTGGCGGTAGCGGGACGGCAGATACGCAGTATTTT
>TRBJ2-1|.|.|TRBV21-1
CASSNPSLAGGYNEQFF
TGTGCCAGCAGCAACCCATCGCTAGCGGGAGGGTACAATGAGCAGTTCTTC
>TRBJ2-5|once|TRBD2|TRBV27
CASPGGLAGQETQYF
TGTGCCAGCCCAGGGGGACTAGCGGGTCAAGAGACCCAGTACTTC
>TRBJ2-1|.|.|TRBV29-1
CSVGSTWENNEQFF
TGCAGCGTCGGGTCGACTTGGGAAAACAATGAGCAGTTCTTC
>TRBJ2-7|once|TRBD2|TRBV27
CASSLNRGAYEQYF
TGTGCCAGCAGTTTAAATCGGGGGGCCTACGAGCAGTACTTC
>TRBJ2-3|.|.|TRBV18
CASSPVLTTDTQYF
TGTGCCAGCTCACCCGTCCTCACCACAGATACGCAGTATTTT
>TRBJ2-7|few|.|TRBV6-2/TRBV6-3
CASSWTPSEQYF
TGTGCCAGCAGTTGGACTCCTAGCGAGCAGTACTTC
>TRBJ2-7|.|TRBD2|TRBV20-1
CSADKGTGFGTSGLYEQYF
TGCAGTGCGGATAAGGGGACAGGTTTTGGGACTAGCGGTCTCTACGAGCAGTACTTC
>TRBJ2-2|few|.|TRBV28
CASSPLDTGELFF
TGTGCCAGCAGTCCTCTGGACACCGGGGAGCTGTTTTTT
>TRBJ2-7|.|TRBD1|TRBV27
CASSPGTGWYEQYF
TGTGCCAGCAGTCCCGGGACAGGGTGGTACGAGCAGTACTTC
>TRBJ2-7|.|.|TRBV30
CAHTLGWGSPYEQYF
TGTGCCCATACCCTCGGGTGGGGTAGTCCCTACGAGCAGTACTTC
>TRBJ1-2|.|TRBD1|TRBV27
CASSPGQGYDGYTF
TGTGCCAGCAGCCCGGGACAGGGGTATGATGGCTACACCTTC
>TRBJ2-5|.|TRBD2|TRBV27
CASSPKWTSGRGETQYF
TGTGCCAGCAGTCCGAAGTGGACTAGCGGGAGGGGAGAGACCCAGTACTTC
>TRBJ2-3|.|.|TRBV6-5
CASSYSWRTNTDTQYF
TGTGCCAGCAGTTACTCGTGGCGAACTAACACAGATACGCAGTATTTT
>TRBJ2-7|.|TRBD1|TRBV10-3
CAIRDRAGHEQYF
TGTGCCATCAGGGACAGGGCGGGTCACGAGCAGTACTTC
>TRBJ2-5|.|.|TRBV7-3
CASSSPGGEEETQYF
TGTGCCAGCAGCTCCCCGGGTGGAGAAGAAGAGACCCAGTACTTC
>TRBJ2-7|.|.|TRBV29-1
CSVGEGGYEQYF
TGCAGCGTCGGCGAGGGGGGATACGAGCAGTACTTC
>TRBJ2-7|once|TRBD1|TRBV19
CASSPDRGHHEQYF
TGTGCCAGTAGTCCAGACAGGGGACACCACGAGCAGTACTTC
>TRBJ1-2|.|.|TRBV25-1
CASSEDWVDGYTF
TGTGCCAGCAGTGAAGACTGGGTCGATGGCTACACCTTC
>TRBJ2-3|.|.|TRBV28
CASTPPGAGVSTDTQYF
TGTGCCAGCACTCCTCCAGGGGCGGGAGTTAGCACAGATACGCAGTATTTT
>TRBJ2-6|.|.|TRBV29-1
CSVEDAGSKSGANVLTF
TGCAGCGTTGAAGATGCTGGAAGTAAATCTGGGGCCAACGTCCTGACTTTC
>TRBJ1-4|.|.|TRBV20-1
CSARTVLGEKLFF
TGCAGTGCACGGACAGTTTTGGGTGAAAAACTGTTTTTT
>TRBJ2-1|.|.|TRBV21-1
CASSAGGENNEQFF
TGTGCCAGCAGCGCGGGAGGGGAAAACAATGAGCAGTTCTTC
>TRBJ2-1|few|TRBD2|TRBV4-1
CASSPLAGSNEQFF
TGCGCCAGCAGCCCTTTAGCGGGATCAAATGAGCAGTTCTTC
>TRBJ2-1|.|TRBD2|TRBV7-9
CASSHTLAGAGRNEQFF
TGTGCCAGCAGCCATACACTAGCGGGAGCGGGTCGCAATGAGCAGTTCTTC
>TRBJ2-3|.|TRBD2|TRBV5-1
CASSFAGGPPDTQYF
TGCGCCAGCAGCTTCGCGGGAGGGCCCCCAGATACGCAGTATTTT
>TRBJ2-3|.|TRBD2|TRBV12-3/TRBV12-4
CASHKIAGGWGTDTQYF
TGTGCCAGCCATAAAATAGCGGGAGGGTGGGGCACAGATACGCAGTATTTT
>TRBJ1-1|.|TRBD1|TRBV7-9
CASSFGQANTEAFF
TGTGCCAGCAGCTTCGGACAGGCGAACACTGAAGCTTTCTTT
>TRBJ2-7|.|.|TRBV9
CASSVTHSYEQYF
TGTGCCAGCAGCGTTACACACTCCTACGAGCAGTACTTC
>TRBJ1-4|.|.|TRBV6-1
CASNRMERGSNEKLFF
TGTGCCAGCAACCGAATGGAGAGAGGGTCTAATGAAAAACTGTTTTTT